Below, one T cell receptor beta chain is given with its context. Its matching antigen is unknown. This entry comes from a study of T-cell memory formation after mild COVID-19. Looking at the study overall: Largely donor-specific sequence clusters came from two donors.

Notes on the study in general: Contracting clones from day 15 to 85 had balanced CD4/CD8; later expanders favoured CD4+. Contracting CD4+ clones sat mainly in CM and EM; CD8+ in EMRA.

There are 15 residues in the CDR3. Looked up from germline, CDR1 is SGHVS and CDR2 is FQNEAQ. The junction had 10 bases not matched to a gene; V was cut back by 5 bases and J by 4 bases. Sample barcodes and UMIs were carried by the TCR alpha and TCR beta cDNA libraries that 5'RACE generated with constant-segment primers. TCRdb used MiXCR to reprocess the 5' RACE reads, holding one entry per CDR3 protein. The table lists under 200,000 distinct CDR3 sequences, roughly 31% of them singletons. This receptor was taken from an adult woman who had mild COVID-19 (a few samples of this study predate the infection). Cell type and time point are not known. The chain joins TRBV7-8 to TRBJ1-2; TRBD1 matches at 7 bases. Source material: PBMCs or a T cell subset sorted from them (not recorded which). CDR3 protein: CASSLMGGQSYGYTF. CDR3 sequence (DNA): TGTGCCAGCAGCCTAATGGGGGGACAGTCCTATGGCTACACCTTC.